The rows below give T cell receptor beta chains drawn from one sample of a study of blood T cell repertoires in COVID-19. Using immunoSEQ multiplex PCR, the repertoire was profiled, and TCRdb retains in-frame clones only, with some absent. The data hold fewer than 650,000 clones, with 85% to 90% observed a single time. The sequencing input was peripheral blood. The receptors were gathered from a woman aged 50 to 60 with COVID-19, enrolled during active disease. Each CDR3 is given without its conserved first and last residue. The order of the fields is J gene, V gene, clone size, CDR3 protein. For some rows the clone size is stated as once, few or many, or as a class when expanded; others skip it.

TRBJ2-7,TRBV5-1,-,ASSSTGSYEQY
TRBJ1-1,TRBV9,once,ASSATGGGTEAF
TRBJ1-2,TRBV12-3/TRBV12-4,-,ASRQTGDGYT
TRBJ2-7,TRBV4-1,-,ASSQDSGQAYEQY
TRBJ2-5,TRBV5-1,-,ASSLGTSGAGETQY
TRBJ2-2,TRBV6-6,-,ASSSRGGTGELF
TRBJ2-5,TRBV6-5,once,ASSHPQQETQY
TRBJ1-5,TRBV6-5,-,ASRGDRGINQPQH
TRBJ2-7,TRBV11-2,-,ASSLEGTGPYEQY
TRBJ1-2,TRBV5-1,-,ASSLAADYGYT
TRBJ1-2,TRBV10-1,-,ASRSGDDFYGYT
TRBJ2-7,TRBV14,-,ASSQGNTLRDEQY
TRBJ2-3,TRBV18,-,ASSPPATDTQY
TRBJ1-1,TRBV7-9,once,ASSLEGNEVAF
TRBJ1-3,TRBV4-1,-,ASSQGYSSGNTIY
TRBJ2-1,TRBV11-2,once,ASSFRNEQF